Sequencing of this T cell receptor (beta chain) was carried out in a study of T cell changes during pregnancy in multiple sclerosis. Germline V lookup: CDR1 MNHEY, CDR2 SMNVEV (reference sequence). The CDR3 spans 13 residues. V lost 6 bases and J lost 2, with 9 bases in between. This table comes from immunoSEQ multiplex PCR, and its TCRdb copy is limited to in-frame clones, with some not included. The data contain approximately 73,000 clones, over 85% of them singletons. The chain has TRBV27 and TRBJ2-3, with D hard to call. The sample was CD4+ T cells from peripheral blood mononuclear cells, taken before pregnancy. The origin of this receptor is a female donor with multiple sclerosis, enrolled in a pregnancy study. The CDR3 coding sequence is TGTGCCAGCAGAACTCCATTCACAGATACGCAGTATTTT. Amino acids: CASRTPFTDTQYF.